This TCR beta chain comes out of a study of T cell repertoires in cytomegalovirus infection. Study as a whole: Shared public TCR beta signatures pointed to both CMV infection and a matching HLA type. Study-wide results and caveats: Using cumulative public TCR beta family frequency, the authors identified those who carried CMV together with the relevant HLA.

J lost 5 bases, V lost 6 bases, and 10 bases had no gene match. In germline, CDR1 is MNHEY, CDR2 SMNVEV (reference sequence). The CDR3 contains 16 residues. TCRdb itself ran the reads through MiXCR, one entry per CDR3 protein. Of a few hundred thousand distinct CDR3 sequences detected, about 39% appear once; the ten largest clones hold around 50%. A word on this clonotype: The antigen is not known.

The rearrangement links TRBV27 to TRBJ1-2; TRBD1 aligns across 12 bases. This sequence was found in a human donor in good health (CMV status not recorded). Some clones in this sample may be carry-over from other donors' samples. This specimen was cultured PBMCs, taken from culture after CMV antigen stimulation. The CDR3 bases are TGTGCCAGCAGCAAGCAGGGACAGGGGGCCGTATATGGCTACACCTTC. Translation gives CASSKQGQGAVYGYTF.